The sample holds a few counts of the clone carrying this T cell receptor (beta chain). Its antigen remains unidentified. Compared with germline, one end of the junction differs, possibly owing to a read error. This specimen belongs to a study of T cells in Graves' hyperthyroidism and ophthalmopathy. About the research overall: Peripheral blood was acquired at first diagnosis, ahead of any therapy whatsoever.

Amplification of TCR beta CDR3 regions used RNA as the template. TCR CDR3 underwent first-round RT-PCR with the HTBI primer set. One entry per CDR3 protein results from TCRdb running MiXCR on the multiplex PCR reads. This table holds 700,000 or so distinct CDR3 sequences, 15% to 20% found once. General study findings and limits: Within blood appeared most thyroid clonotypes that had expanded above 0.001.

Aged 18 to 65, the patients had hyperthyroidism that was newly diagnosed and had lasted under 2 months. Thyroid ultrasound, orbital computed tomography, clinical symptoms, and serum thyroxine and TRAb underpinned diagnoses. This receptor was taken from a man younger than 35 with Graves' hyperthyroidism. What was sequenced was blood.

CDR3: CASSQAGRSTDTQCF. For the CDR3, the DNA is TGTGCCAGCAGCCAAGCTGGGCGGTCCACAGATACGCAGTGTTTT. V gene TRBV3-1 combines with J gene TRBJ2-3; D remains ambiguous. This CDR3 has 15 amino acids. Germline CDR1 reads LGHDT; CDR2 reads YNNKEL (reference sequence).